This T cell receptor beta chain was identified during a study of breast tumors, draining lymph nodes, adjacent tissues. Samples came from axillary lymph nodes draining the breast cancer. TCRdb used MiXCR to reprocess the multiplex PCR reads, holding one entry per CDR3 protein. The sample has about 200,000 distinct CDR3 sequences; around 33% are singletons. V lost 4 bases to trimming and J lost 2 bases, with 10 bases between them. Per the germline V gene, CDR1 is SGHDT and CDR2 is YYEEEE. The CDR3 covers 14 residues. In this sample, this clonotype turned up many times. Antigen specificity is unknown. Findings of the study overall: Luminal-like breast cancer showed significantly greater tumor-nontumor repertoire similarity than basal-like breast cancer did. Findings are consistent with lymph node origin and intratumoral expansion of most tumor T cells. Tumors had less TCR diversity than lymph nodes, more than nontumor tissue. Data only fit, rather than demonstrated, lymph node origin of most tumor T cells.

The material sequenced was axillary lymph node tissue. The V call is TRBV5-6, the J call TRBJ1-5; D is possibly TRBD1 (6 bases). This TCR was sampled from a female donor with breast cancer. Some clones in this sample may be carry-over from other donors' samples. The CDR3 spells CASSTGTGNQPQHF. DNA of the CDR3: TGTGCCAGCAGCACAGGGACCGGCAATCAGCCCCAGCATTTT. The full variable domain, its missing parts supplied by reference TRBV5-6 and TRBJ1-5, is DAGVTQSPTHLIKTRGQQVTLRCSPKSGHDTVSWYQQALGQGPQFIFQYYEEEERQRGNFPDRFSGHQFPNYSSELNVNALLLGDSALYLCASSTGTGNQPQHFGDGTRLSIL.